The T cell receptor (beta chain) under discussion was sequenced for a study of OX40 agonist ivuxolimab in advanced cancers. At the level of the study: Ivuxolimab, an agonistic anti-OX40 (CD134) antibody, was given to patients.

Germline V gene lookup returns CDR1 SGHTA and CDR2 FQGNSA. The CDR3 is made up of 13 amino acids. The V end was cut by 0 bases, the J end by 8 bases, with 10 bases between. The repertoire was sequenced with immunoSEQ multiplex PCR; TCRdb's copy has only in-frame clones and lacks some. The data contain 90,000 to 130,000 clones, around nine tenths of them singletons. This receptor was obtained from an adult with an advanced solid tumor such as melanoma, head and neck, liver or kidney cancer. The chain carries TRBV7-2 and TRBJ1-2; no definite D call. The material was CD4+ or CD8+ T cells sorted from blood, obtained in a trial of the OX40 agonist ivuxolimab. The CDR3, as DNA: TGTGCCAGCAGCTTAGCTTTCTCCCCCGGCTACACCTTC. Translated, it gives CASSLAFSPGYTF.